The entry below gives a single TCR beta chain sequence along with its context. Then a second PCR, running about 7 to 11 cycles, was carried out with a sample-barcoded 5' primer and a J-beta primer mix. TCRdb reanalysed the 5' RACE reads using MiXCR and keeps one entry per CDR3 protein. Of some 1.5 million distinct CDR3 sequences listed, less than 45% are singletons. Whenever a sample was processed, at least 6.5 million PBMCs were isolated. This entry comes from a study of blood T cells in healthy people across ages. The CDR3 runs to 14 residues. The germline V gene has CDR1 DFQATT and CDR2 SNEGSKA (reference sequence). V was shortened by 0 bases and J by 0 bases, with 5 bases between the two germline ends.

This receptor was obtained from a woman aged 18-29 years in good health. Sequences were obtained from blood. V usage is TRBV20-1 and J usage is TRBJ1-4, with D possibly matching TRBD1 (5 bases). The CDR3 nucleotides are TGCAGTGCTAGAGAGGGGCCAACTAATGAAAAACTGTTTTTT. It specifies CSAREGPTNEKLFF.